This TCR beta chain was sequenced for a study of blood T cell repertoires in COVID-19. Turning to the study itself: T cells, B-cell-depleted T cells, or PBMCs provided the cDNA or gDNA that served as material.

This CDR3 has 13 amino acids. Trimming cost V 8 bases and J 5 bases, with 15 bases left between them. Source study methods: Cell counts per sample came from amplifying reference gene primers. Some clones are missing from TCRdb's copy, which holds only in-frame ones; the method was immunoSEQ multiplex PCR. V and J calls and clone size follow that table, whereas D and trimming were derived from the DNA. The sample has around 130,000 clones; approximately 92% are singletons. Sequencing was performed on peripheral blood. This TCR derives from a man between 65 and 85 years old with active or convalescent COVID-19. The chain has TRBV12-3 or TRBV12-4 and TRBJ1-1, with TRBD1 as a possible D gene (5 bases). CDR3 loop: CASESKGLTEAFF. CDR3 nucleotide sequence: TGTGCCAGCGAATCGAAGGGGTTGACTGAAGCTTTCTTT.